Presented here are 21 T cell receptor beta chains from one specimen sequenced in a study of control samples from healthy donors and cancer patients. The assay was immunoSEQ multiplex PCR, and TCRdb's table has in-frame clones only and misses some. This table has about 410,000 clones, around 90% appearing once. What was sequenced was PBMCs. The receptor set was obtained from a man in his forties with head and neck cancer.

The chain links TRBV7-5 to TRBJ2-4; TRBD1, the table's D call, lacks a check against the DNA. TRBV7-5 constitutes a pseudogene. There are 16 residues in the CDR3. This chain's CDR3 is CARSRRQGGAKNIQYF. In DNA form, the CDR3 reads TGTGCCAGAAGCCGCAGACAGGGGGGGGCCAAAAACATTCAGTACTTC.

The chain recombines TRBV15 with TRBJ2-5; 7 bases line up with TRBD2. Per the germline V gene, CDR1 is LNHNV and CDR2 is YYDKDF (reference sequence). The CDR3 has 14 amino acids. V trimming: 6 bases; J trimming: 5 bases; junction bases outside the gene matches: 9. CDR3 bases: TGTGCCACCAGGGGCGGGAGAAAAGCGGAGACCCAGTACTTC. The encoded protein is CATRGGRKAETQYF.

The chain uses TRBV27 and TRBJ2-1, with D perhaps TRBD1 (5 bases). The ends were cut back, 2 bases at V and 5 bases at J, with 13 bases in the middle. In germline, CDR1 is MNHEY, CDR2 SMNVEV (reference sequence). This CDR3 has 15 residues. CDR3 in amino acids: CASSLGAGLDNEQFF. Written as DNA, the CDR3 is TGTGCCAGCAGTTTAGGGGCAGGGTTGGACAATGAGCAGTTCTTC.

V is TRBV28 and J is TRBJ1-6, with TRBD1 matching 9 bases. J was trimmed by 7 bases and V by 6 bases; bases with no gene match: 28. The CDR3 sequence is 22 residues long. Per germline, CDR1 MDHEN and CDR2 SYDVKM. This CDR3 reads CASSLETLRWDRVLGLNSPLHF. The CDR3 bases are TGTGCCAGCAGCCTCGAAACTCTGCGGTGGGACAGGGTTTTAGGGCTAAATTCACCCCTCCACTTT.

This chain links TRBV28 with TRBJ1-1; 10 bases match TRBD1. The CDR3 loop spans 14 amino acids. CDR1 is MDHEN, CDR2 SYDVKM, per germline. Unmatched junction bases numbered 9, after V lost 6 bases and J lost 8 bases. The CDR3 DNA sequence: TGTGCCAGCAGGATGACAGGGGGCGTGAGGGAAGCTTTCTTT. Translation: CASRMTGGVREAFF.

The chain recombines TRBV9 with TRBJ2-7; 9 bases agree with TRBD1. The germline V gene has CDR1 SGDLS and CDR2 YYNGEE. V lost 4 bases and J lost 5; bases outside the gene matches: 7. This CDR3 comprises 14 residues. The CDR3 nucleotides read TGTGCCAGCAGCAGAAGGGACAGGGATAACGAGCAGTACTTC. Protein product: CASSRRDRDNEQYF.

The J gene is TRBJ1-4, the V gene TRBV9; D perhaps matches TRBD1 (6 bases). Trimming left V 4 bases short and J 5 bases short, with 15 bases between. The CDR3 consists of 15 residues. Germline V gene data show CDR1 as SGDLS and CDR2 as YYNGEE. The CDR3 DNA reads as TGTGCCAGCAGCCCAAGACGGGGGGGCAATGAAAAACTGTTTTTT. Protein: CASSPRRGGNEKLFF. Combining the CDR3 with reference TRBV9 and TRBJ1-4 gives the whole variable domain DSGVTQTPKHLITATGQRVTLRCSPRSGDLSVYWYQQSLDQGLQFLIQYYNGEERAKGNILERFSAQQFPDLHSELNLSSLELGDSALYFCASSPRRGGNEKLFFGSGTQLSVL.

V usage is TRBV6-1 and J usage is TRBJ2-7; possible D gene TRBD2, 6 bases. With 3 bases removed from V and 0 bases from J, the gap between germline ends came to 21 bases. The CDR3 loop spans 18 amino acids. Germline loops: CDR1 MNHNS, CDR2 SASEGT. The CDR3 is CASSEGSLGTPSSYEQYF. The CDR3 DNA reads as TGTGCCAGCAGTGAGGGCTCCCTCGGGACTCCTAGCTCCTACGAGCAGTACTTC.

The chain uses TRBV9 and TRBJ2-7; D is possibly TRBD1 (5 bases). The ends were cut back, 0 bases at V and 6 bases at J, with 13 bases in the middle. The V gene's germline CDR1 is SGDLS and CDR2 YYNGEE. This CDR3 contains 14 residues. CDR3 loop: CASSVGGVGREQYF. DNA for the CDR3: TGTGCCAGCAGCGTAGGAGGTGTGGGGCGCGAGCAGTACTTC.

This rearrangement joins TRBV24-1 to TRBJ1-5; D gene uncertain. This CDR3 contains 12 residues. V was trimmed by 12 bases and J by 8 bases, leaving 16 bases between them. CDR1 is KGHDR and CDR2 is SFDVKD in the germline V gene. The CDR3 reads CASGREHEPQHF. The CDR3 bases are TGTGCCTCCGGACGGGAGCATGAGCCCCAGCATTTT.

The chain combines TRBV27 with TRBJ2-3; 10 positions agree with TRBD1. The CDR3 totals 15 residues. After removal of 8 bases from V and 6 bases from J, the junction contained 11 bases not matched to a gene. The germline CDR1 and CDR2 sequences are MNHEY and SMNVEV (reference sequence). The CDR3 reads CASYNPGQGWDTQYF. CDR3 coding DNA: TGTGCCAGCTATAACCCGGGACAGGGGTGGGATACGCAGTATTTT.

The rearrangement joins TRBV30 to TRBJ1-5; D may be TRBD1 (6 bases). Trimming took off 0 bases at V and 7 bases at J, with 13 bases between the two ends. CDR1 and CDR2 (germline): GTSNPN, SVGIG (reference sequence). The CDR3 contains 14 residues. CDR3 DNA sequence: TGTGCCTGGAGTGTGGGAGGGGGAGGGCAGCCCCAGCATTTT. This sequence encodes CAWSVGGGGQPQHF.

The gene calls are TRBV4-1 and TRBJ1-2; no firm D call. Deletions cut 4 bases from V and 3 bases from J, with 9 bases between. The CDR3 runs to 13 residues. CDR1 is MGHRA, CDR2 YSYEKL, per germline. The CDR3, as DNA: TGCGCCAGCAGCCCGGTAGGCCACTATGGCTACACCTTC. It translates to CASSPVGHYGYTF.

This chain connects TRBV2 to TRBJ1-5, with unresolved D. The V and J ends lost 5 bases and 3 bases respectively, with 8 bases between them. The V gene's germline CDR1 is SNHLY and CDR2 FYNNEI. CDR3 length: 13 amino acids. The CDR3 sequence is CASSPTFNQPQHF. CDR3 sequence (DNA): TGTGCCAGCAGTCCTACATTCAATCAGCCCCAGCATTTT.

The chain carries TRBV28 and TRBJ1-6, with D perhaps TRBD1 (6 bases). V lost 4 bases, J lost 6 bases, and 10 bases lay in between. The CDR3 covers 14 residues. The germline CDR1 and CDR2 sequences are MDHEN and SYDVKM. The CDR3 loop reads CASSYTGTNSPLHF. The CDR3 DNA sequence: TGTGCCAGCAGTTATACAGGGACTAATTCACCCCTCCACTTT.

The chain has TRBV6-5 and TRBJ2-3, with D hard to call. The CDR3 is 12 amino acids. Germline CDR1 reads MNHEY; CDR2 reads SVGAGI. The V end was cut by 4 bases, the J end by 5 bases, with 7 bases between. The CDR3 sequence: CASSSSGDTQYF. The CDR3 region has the DNA TGTGCCAGCAGTTCCTCCGGAGATACGCAGTATTTT.

The chain employs TRBV7-3 and TRBJ2-6, with TRBD1 matching over 7 bases. This CDR3 comprises 16 residues. The V gene end was trimmed by 5 bases and the J gene end by 6 bases; junction bases not matched to a gene: 10. Germline assignment: CDR1 SGHTA and CDR2 FQGTGA. The CDR3 spells CASSPRQGFEANVLTF. The DNA of the CDR3 is TGTGCCAGCAGCCCCCGACAGGGATTTGAGGCCAACGTCCTGACTTTC.

The V call is TRBV10-3, the J call TRBJ1-2; the match to TRBD1 covers 9 bases. The V gene's germline CDR1 is ENHRY and CDR2 SYGVKD. The CDR3 runs to 16 residues. J gave up 8 bases and V 7 bases, and 17 bases lay outside the gene matches. The CDR3 nucleotides read TGTGCCATCACCCCCACCCCGGGACAGGGCTTTCCAGGCTACACCTTC. Residues: CAITPTPGQGFPGYTF.

V and J are TRBV7-2 and TRBJ2-3; D is perhaps TRBD2 (5 bases). This CDR3 spans 13 amino acids. With 5 bases removed from V and 6 bases from J, the gap between germline ends came to 12 bases. Looked up from germline, CDR1 is SGHTA and CDR2 is FQGNSA. CDR3 nucleotide sequence: TGTGCCAGCAGCCCAGACGGGGTGGATACGCAGTATTTT. Encoded protein: CASSPDGVDTQYF.

V gene TRBV7-9 combines with J gene TRBJ1-1, with 7 positions matching TRBD1. Germline lookup yields CDR1 SEHNR and CDR2 FQNEAQ (reference sequence). Trimming cost V 4 bases and J 11 bases; bases outside gene matches: 19. The CDR3 totals 16 residues. CDR3 in DNA: TGTGCCAGCAGCTCCATAGGGGGCGCAGTGTTTAGTATGGCTTTCTTT. Its translation: CASSSIGGAVFSMAFF.

V usage is TRBV6-1 and J usage is TRBJ2-7, with 9 nucleotides matching TRBD2. The CDR3 extends over 15 amino acids. The ends lost 2 bases at V and 9 bases at J; junction bases unmatched: 11. Germline CDR1 and CDR2: MNHNS and SASEGT. CDR3 sequence: CASSEWGSGSSGQYF. The DNA of the CDR3 is TGTGCCAGCAGTGAATGGGGTAGCGGGAGTTCGGGGCAGTACTTC.